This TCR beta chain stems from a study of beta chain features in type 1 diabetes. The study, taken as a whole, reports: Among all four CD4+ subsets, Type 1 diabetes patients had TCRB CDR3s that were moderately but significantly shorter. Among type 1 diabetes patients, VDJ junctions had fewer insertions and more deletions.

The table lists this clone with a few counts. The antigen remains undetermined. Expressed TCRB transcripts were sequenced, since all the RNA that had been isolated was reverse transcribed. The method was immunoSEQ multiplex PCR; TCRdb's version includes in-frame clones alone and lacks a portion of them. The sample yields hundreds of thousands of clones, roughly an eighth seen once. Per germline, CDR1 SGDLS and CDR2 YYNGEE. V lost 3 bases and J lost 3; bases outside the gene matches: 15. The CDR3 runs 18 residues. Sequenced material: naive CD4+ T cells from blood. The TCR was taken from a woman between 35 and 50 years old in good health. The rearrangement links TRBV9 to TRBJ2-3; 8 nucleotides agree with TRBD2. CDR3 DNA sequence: TGTGCCAGCAGCGCCGCTTCCGGGGGGGCCTGGGTGACAGATACGCAGTATTTT. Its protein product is CASSAASGGAWVTDTQYF.